A selection of T cell receptor beta chains follows, all from one sample in a study of blood T cell repertoires in COVID-19. Using immunoSEQ multiplex PCR, the repertoire was profiled, and TCRdb retains in-frame clones only, with some absent. The data hold around 48,000 clones, with 86% observed a single time. The sample comprised peripheral blood. These receptors originate from a man between 60 and 75 years old with active or convalescent COVID-19. Each CDR3 is given with its conserved first and last residue. A D gene is named only where the DNA matches it firmly. Rows may omit the clone size; those that give it use once, few, many or a size class.

TRBV12-3/TRBV12-4	TRBJ2-3	-	TRBD2	TGTGCCAGCAGTTTATGGGGGGGAGATACGCAGTATTTT	CASSLWGGDTQYF
TRBV5-4	TRBJ2-7	few	TRBD2	TGTGCCAGCAGCAAGGGACTAGCAGCCGAGCAGTACTTC	CASSKGLAAEQYF
TRBV4-3	TRBJ2-4	-	TRBD1	TGCGCCAGCAGCCATACTTCGGGACAGGGAAACATTCAGTACTTC	CASSHTSGQGNIQYF
TRBV12-3/TRBV12-4	TRBJ1-5	-	-	TGTGCCAGCAGTTTAGGCAGGGATCAGCCCCAGCATTTT	CASSLGRDQPQHF
TRBV7-9	TRBJ1-6	-	-	TGTGCCAGCAGCTTGCCCGGCCAGGGGAACTCACCCCTCCACTTT	CASSLPGQGNSPLHF
TRBV3-1/TRBV3-2	TRBJ2-5	-	TRBD1	TGTGCCAGCAGCCAAGACGCCGGACAGGGGATTGGAGAGACCCAGTACTTC	CASSQDAGQGIGETQYF
TRBV19	TRBJ1-5	few	-	TGTGCCAGTAGTATTCTCTCAGGGAGGGGGAGAGATCAGCCCCAGCATTTT	CASSILSGRGRDQPQHF
TRBV11-2	TRBJ2-7	-	-	TGTGCCAGCAGCTTAGAATGGGGGGTGGGGTTCGAGCAGTACTTC	CASSLEWGVGFEQYF
TRBV19	TRBJ1-3	once	-	TGTGCCAGTAGTCTCGGAGCGGGAGGGATCGCTGGAAACACCATATATTTT	CASSLGAGGIAGNTIYF
TRBV30	TRBJ2-7	-	TRBD2	TGTGCCTGGAGTGGCGGGGGGGCCCTTCACGAGCAGTACTTC	CAWSGGGALHEQYF
TRBV4-2	TRBJ1-3	-	-	TGTGCCAGCAGCCAAGATCAGGGTGGAAACACCATATATTTT	CASSQDQGGNTIYF
TRBV7-2	TRBJ2-7	-	-	TGTGCCAGCAGCACAAGGAGCAGCCAACCTTACGAGCAGTACTTC	CASSTRSSQPYEQYF
TRBV6-1	TRBJ2-3	-	TRBD2	TGTGCCAGCAGTGAGATTCGCGGGGGGCCCACAGATACGCAGTATTTT	CASSEIRGGPTDTQYF
TRBV7-9	TRBJ1-1	once	TRBD1	TGTGCCACCACTCGGGACAGGGACACTGAAGCTTTCTTT	CATTRDRDTEAFF
TRBV6-6	TRBJ1-2	-	-	TGTGCCAGCAATACAGGGCCTAACTATGGCTACACCTTC	CASNTGPNYGYTF
TRBV10-3	TRBJ1-4	-	-	TGTGCCACCACGGGGGAGGTTAATGAAAAACTGTTTTTT	CATTGEVNEKLFF
TRBV15	TRBJ1-2	-	TRBD1	TGTGCCACCAGCAGGGGGACAGGGCTCGGTGGCTACACCTTC	CATSRGTGLGGYTF
TRBV20-1	TRBJ2-2	-	-	TGCAGTGCACTTAGCACCGGGGAGCTGTTTTTT	CSALSTGELFF
TRBV2	TRBJ2-3	-	-	TGTGCCATAAATGAAGGACTCAGCACAGATACGCAGTATTTT	CAINEGLSTDTQYF
TRBV28	TRBJ1-1	-	TRBD1	TGTGCCAGCAGTACCCCGGGACAGGCTGCTTTCTTT	CASSTPGQAAFF
TRBV9	TRBJ1-1	-	-	TGTGCCAGCAGCGTAGCTTTTCAGGGGTCTGAAGCTTTCTTT	CASSVAFQGSEAFF
TRBV7-9	TRBJ2-1	many	-	TGTGCCAGCAGCTTAGGTGAGGGAGATGATGAGCAGTTCTTC	CASSLGEGDDEQFF
TRBV5-6	TRBJ2-7	few	TRBD1	TGTGCCAGCAGCTTCATGGGGACAGCCTCCTACGAGCAGTACTTC	CASSFMGTASYEQYF
TRBV18	TRBJ1-2	-	TRBD1	TGTGCCAGCTCACCGGGACAGGGGCGATTTGGGGACTATGGCTACACCTTC	CASSPGQGRFGDYGYTF
TRBV11-3	TRBJ2-2	-	-	TGTGCCAGCAGCTTAAGGGGGTCGAACACCGGGGAGCTGTTTTTT	CASSLRGSNTGELFF
TRBV7-9	TRBJ1-4	-	-	TGTGCCAGCAGCGCCGGGGGGGCTAATGAAAAACTGTTTTTT	CASSAGGANEKLFF
TRBV5-6	TRBJ2-1	-	-	TGTGCCAGCAGCTCGAGGGCCCTGGAGCAGTTCTTC	CASSSRALEQFF
TRBV19	TRBJ1-4	-	-	TGTGCCAGTAGTCAGGAGGGAACCGGGGAAAAACTGTTTTTT	CASSQEGTGEKLFF
TRBV30	TRBJ1-3	-	-	TGTGCCTGGAGTGGTGGAGCCTCTGGAAACACCATATATTTT	CAWSGGASGNTIYF
TRBV20-1	TRBJ1-1	-	TRBD1	TGCAGTGCTAGCAGGGGGGATAAAGCTTTCTTT	CSASRGDKAFF
TRBV18	TRBJ2-7	-	TRBD2	TGTGCCAGCTCACCTGAGCGGGGGACCTACGAGCAGTACTTC	CASSPERGTYEQYF
TRBV10-3	TRBJ1-1	-	TRBD1	TGTGCCATCAACGACCCTGGACAGGGGTACGCTGAAGCTTTCTTT	CAINDPGQGYAEAFF
TRBV5-1	TRBJ2-7	-	-	TGCGCCAGCAGCTCACAGGGATTCTCCTACGAGCAGTACTTC	CASSSQGFSYEQYF
TRBV7-2	TRBJ2-5	-	-	TGTGCCAGCGGAGTGGGGGCTGAAGAGACCCAGTACTTC	CASGVGAEETQYF
TRBV18	TRBJ1-2	-	TRBD1	TGTGCCAGCTCACCTGGGACAGGAGGCGGCTACACCTTC	CASSPGTGGGYTF
TRBV3-1/TRBV3-2	TRBJ2-1	-	TRBD1	TGTGCCAGCAGCCTATGGACAGGGACAGAGTTCAATGAGCAGTTCTTC	CASSLWTGTEFNEQFF
TRBV11-1	TRBJ2-7	once	TRBD1	TGTGCCAGCAGCGGGACAGGGGCCAACAGCTACGAGCAGTACTTC	CASSGTGANSYEQYF
TRBV11-1	TRBJ1-1	-	-	TGTGCCAGCAGCTTAGGTCGAGGGAGCACTGAAGCTTTCTTT	CASSLGRGSTEAFF
TRBV7-9	TRBJ1-5	few	-	TGTGCCAGCAGCCTCCAAGACAGGAGCAATCAGCCCCAGCATTTT	CASSLQDRSNQPQHF
TRBV18	TRBJ1-5	-	TRBD1	TGTGCCAGCTCACCACGGGACAGGGGCCAAAATCAGCCCCAGCATTTT	CASSPRDRGQNQPQHF
TRBV25-1	TRBJ1-2	few	-	TGTGCCAGCAGTCCGACTATCTCTGGTGGCTACACCTTC	CASSPTISGGYTF
TRBV7-8	TRBJ2-2	-	-	TGTGCCAGCAGCTTAAGTAGCAGGAACACCGGGGAGCTGTTTTTT	CASSLSSRNTGELFF
TRBV6-1	TRBJ1-5	-	-	TGTGCCAGCAGTGACTGGACAGACTTCTGGAGCAATCAGCCCCAGCATTTT	CASSDWTDFWSNQPQHF
TRBV5-1	TRBJ1-1	-	-	TGCGCCAGCAGCTTGGATATTGGCAGGGTGAACACTGAAGCTTTCTTT	CASSLDIGRVNTEAFF
TRBV6-5	TRBJ1-1	-	-	TGTGCCAGCCACCCCACCACCGGGATAAACACTGAAGCTTTCTTT	CASHPTTGINTEAFF
TRBV27	TRBJ2-3	-	-	TGTGCCAGCAGTGCCATCCAGGGTCTGGGCACAGATACGCAGTATTTT	CASSAIQGLGTDTQYF
TRBV27	TRBJ2-3	-	-	TGTGCCAGCAGTTTCCTGGATACGCAGTATTTT	CASSFLDTQYF
TRBV7-9	TRBJ2-7	few	-	TGTGCCAGCAGCTTGGCGGACAGAAATGAGCAGTACTTC	CASSLADRNEQYF
TRBV2	TRBJ1-2	-	-	TGTGCCAGCAGTGAGGGCCACCCCGGGGACTATGGCTACACCTTC	CASSEGHPGDYGYTF
TRBV2	TRBJ2-7	few	-	TGTGCCAGCAGTGTCATCCGGTACGAGCAGTACTTC	CASSVIRYEQYF
TRBV4-2	TRBJ2-1	-	-	TGTGCCAGCAGCCAGAGATCAGGACTCCACTACAATGAGCAGTTCTTC	CASSQRSGLHYNEQFF
TRBV6-4	TRBJ1-2	-	-	TGTGCCAGCAGTGACTGGCTAGGAGGAGGCTACACCTTC	CASSDWLGGGYTF
TRBV12-3/TRBV12-4	TRBJ1-1	-	-	TGTGCCAGCAGACTTAATCCCACTGAAGCTTTCTTT	CASRLNPTEAFF
TRBV11-2	TRBJ2-7	-	-	TGTGCCAGCAGTTCCCGAGGACAGCCCTACTACGAGCAGTACTTC	CASSSRGQPYYEQYF
TRBV23-1	TRBJ2-5	-	TRBD1	TGCGCCAGCATAGAAAGGGGGCTAGAGACCCAGTACTTC	CASIERGLETQYF
TRBV5-1	TRBJ2-3	-	TRBD1	TGCGCCAGCAGCTTGGGGACAGGGGCAGATACGCAGTATTTT	CASSLGTGADTQYF
TRBV7-2	TRBJ2-1	-	TRBD2	TGTGCCAGCAGCTTAGAACTAGCGGGCTACAATGAGCAGTTCTTC	CASSLELAGYNEQFF
TRBV29-1	TRBJ1-1	-	-	TGCAGCGGCAGGGGAGGGGACACTGAAGCTTTCTTT	CSGRGGDTEAFF